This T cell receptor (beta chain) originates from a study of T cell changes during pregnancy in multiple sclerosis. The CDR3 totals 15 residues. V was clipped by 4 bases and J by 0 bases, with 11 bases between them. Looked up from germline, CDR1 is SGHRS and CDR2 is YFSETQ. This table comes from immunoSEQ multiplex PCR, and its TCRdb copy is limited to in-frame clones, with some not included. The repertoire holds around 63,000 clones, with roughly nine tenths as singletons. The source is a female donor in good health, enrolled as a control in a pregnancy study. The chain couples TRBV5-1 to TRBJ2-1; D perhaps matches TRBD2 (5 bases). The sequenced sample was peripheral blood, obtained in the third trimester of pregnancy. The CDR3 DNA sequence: TGCGCCAGCAGCCCGGGAAGGAGCTCCTACAATGAGCAGTTCTTC. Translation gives CASSPGRSSYNEQFF.